A single T cell receptor beta chain is shown here with its context. Trimming removed 1 base at V and 5 bases at J, with 16 bases between. The CDR3 extends over 16 amino acids. CDR1 is SGHVS and CDR2 is FNYEAQ in the germline V gene. Sequencing was performed with immunoSEQ multiplex PCR; in TCRdb, only in-frame clones are kept and a portion is missing. The sample consists of 100,000 to 150,000 clones, about 90% of them appearing once. The data belong to a study of control samples from healthy donors and cancer patients. What was sequenced was blood. The chain has TRBV7-6 and TRBJ2-3; tentatively, D is TRBD2 (7 bases). The receptor comes from a man between 18 and 35 years old in good health. The CDR3 DNA reads as TGTGCCAGCAGCTTAGGTCCAGGGGAGGGTAGAGATACGCAGTATTTT. Protein product: CASSLGPGEGRDTQYF.